These T cell receptor beta chains were read from a single sample in a study of blood T cell repertoires in COVID-19. Measured with immunoSEQ multiplex PCR; TCRdb has only the in-frame clones, and not every one. The sample records nearly 250,000 clones, roughly 85% being singletons. Sequenced input: PBMCs or T cells enriched from blood (not recorded which). These receptors were obtained from a woman between 50 and 59 years old with acute COVID-19. Each CDR3 is given with its conserved first and last residue. A D gene is named only where the DNA matches it firmly. Clone size is shown for a subset of rows, as once, few, many or a class of expanded clone.

cdr3_aa,cdr3_nt,d_call,clone_size,cdr3_length,j_call,v_call
CASSPSPLSGSTDTQYF,TGTGCCAGCAGCCCCTCCCCCCTTAGCGGTAGCACAGATACGCAGTATTTT,-,-,17,TRBJ2-3,TRBV4-2
CASSRDRGDSPLHF,TGTGCCAGCTCACGGGACAGGGGGGATTCACCCCTCCACTTT,TRBD1,-,14,TRBJ1-6,TRBV18
CASSQGTGTIGYTF,TGCGCCAGCAGCCAAGGGACAGGGACCATCGGCTACACCTTC,TRBD1,-,14,TRBJ1-2,TRBV4-3
CASRPRDSYGYTF,TGTGCCAGCAGGCCCCGGGACAGCTATGGCTACACCTTC,TRBD1,once,13,TRBJ1-2,TRBV3-1/TRBV3-2
CASSLQGKSGYTF,TGTGCCAGCAGTCTACAGGGAAAGAGTGGCTACACCTTC,-,-,13,TRBJ1-2,TRBV6-5
CASSLDQGASDTQYF,TGTGCCAGCAGCTTGGATCAGGGGGCTTCAGATACGCAGTATTTT,TRBD1,-,15,TRBJ2-3,TRBV5-4
CASSGGTAGVGYTF,TGTGCCAGCAGTGGTGGGACAGCGGGTGTCGGCTACACCTTC,TRBD1,-,14,TRBJ1-2,TRBV2
CASSLAGGSETQYF,TGTGCCAGCAGCTTAGCAGGAGGATCCGAGACCCAGTACTTC,-,once,14,TRBJ2-5,TRBV7-9
CASSELGGANTGELFF,TGTGCCAGCAGTGAACTTGGGGGGGCGAACACCGGGGAGCTGTTTTTT,TRBD2,-,16,TRBJ2-2,TRBV2
CASSIAGVPNQPQHF,TGTGCCAGTAGTATAGCCGGGGTCCCCAATCAGCCCCAGCATTTT,-,-,15,TRBJ1-5,TRBV19
CASSPLWTGATNTEAFF,TGTGCCAGCAGCCCTCTATGGACAGGGGCTACGAACACTGAAGCTTTCTTT,TRBD1,few,17,TRBJ1-1,TRBV7-9
CASSPAGGTEAFF,TGTGCCAGCTCACCAGCGGGTGGAACTGAAGCTTTCTTT,-,-,13,TRBJ1-1,TRBV18
CASSAKQGFEQPQHF,TGCGCCAGCAGCGCTAAACAGGGGTTTGAACAGCCCCAGCATTTT,TRBD1,once,15,TRBJ1-5,TRBV4-3
CASSFSRGGGYTF,TGTGCCAGCAGCTTCAGCCGGGGAGGTGGCTACACCTTC,-,-,13,TRBJ1-2,TRBV5-6